The 28 T cell receptor beta chains in this list originate from one sample, sequenced in a study of T cell responses to AZD1222 COVID-19 vaccine. Some clones are missing from TCRdb's copy, which holds only in-frame ones; the method was immunoSEQ multiplex PCR. The sample shows about 99,000 clones, roughly 90% of them seen only once. Sequencing was performed on peripheral blood, taken on day 0 of AZD1222 vaccination. These receptors originate from an adult in good health.

The V call is TRBV19, the J call TRBJ1-5, with D maybe TRBD1 (5 bases). Between the trimmed V and J ends, which lost 1 base and 4 bases, there was a span of 11 bases. Germline V gene data show CDR1 as LNHDA and CDR2 as SQIVND (reference sequence). The CDR3 totals 15 residues. For the CDR3, the DNA is TGTGCCAGTAGTATAGGAAGGGGTGGTAATCAGCCCCAGCATTTT. This sequence encodes CASSIGRGGNQPQHF.

The rearrangement uses TRBV4-1 and TRBJ1-5, with TRBD1 identical over 8 bases. This CDR3 has 15 residues. Germline V gene lookup returns CDR1 MGHRA and CDR2 YSYEKL. Trimming cost V 3 bases and J 3 bases; bases outside gene matches: 4. This CDR3 reads CASSQGQVLNQPQHF. Written as DNA, the CDR3 is TGCGCCAGCAGCCAGGGACAGGTTCTCAATCAGCCCCAGCATTTT.

A remark on this clone: The junction departs from the called germline gene at one end, perhaps through a read error. V usage is TRBV10-3 and J usage is TRBJ2-3; perhaps TRBD2 as D (5 bases). Germline CDR1 reads ENHRY; CDR2 reads SYGVKD. The CDR3 sequence is 12 residues long. The CDR3 DNA reads TGTGCAATCACCGGGAACCCAGATACGCAGTATTTT. Its translation: CAITGNPDTQYF.

J is TRBJ2-1 and V is TRBV2, with D possibly being TRBD2 (5 bases). V lost 3 bases to trimming and J lost 1 base, with 10 bases between them. Germline-derived CDR1 and CDR2 are SNHLY and FYNNEI. The CDR3 spans 15 residues. The CDR3 DNA sequence: TGTGCCAGCAGTGAGACTACAAAATCCTACAATGAGCAGTTCTTC. This codes for CASSETTKSYNEQFF.

This clone showed up just a few times. This chain connects TRBV27 to TRBJ1-1, with a possible D match to TRBD1 (6 bases). Trimming stripped 0 bases from V and 4 bases from J, with 15 bases between. The CDR3 spans 16 residues. CDR1 is MNHEY and CDR2 is SMNVEV in the germline V gene (reference sequence). CDR3 bases: TGTGCCAGCAGTTTATCGATTGCCAGGGGAGTCACTGAAGCTTTCTTT. It specifies CASSLSIARGVTEAFF.

This sequence joins TRBV23-1 and TRBJ2-7, with D possibly being TRBD1 (5 bases). TRBV23-1 is identified as an open reading frame with a role that is uncertain. V was clipped by 6 bases and J by 4 bases, with 7 bases between them. The CDR3 consists of 11 residues. This CDR3 is CASRDNYEQYF. The CDR3 region has the DNA TGCGCCAGCAGGGACAATTACGAGCAGTACTTC.

This clone was observed a few times. The rearrangement joins TRBV30 to TRBJ1-2; D call uncertain. Germline CDR1 reads GTSNPN; CDR2 reads SVGIG (reference sequence). The germline V and J ends were trimmed by 4 bases and 2 bases, with 11 bases remaining between them. The CDR3 loop spans 13 amino acids. The CDR3 is CAWNNVGNYGYTF. DNA of the CDR3: TGTGCCTGGAACAATGTGGGCAACTATGGCTACACCTTC.

The chain combines TRBV4-1 with TRBJ2-2; perhaps TRBD2 as D (6 bases). Germline loops: CDR1 MGHRA, CDR2 YSYEKL. This CDR3 region has 15 residues. Between the trimmed V and J ends, which lost 7 bases and 5 bases, there was a span of 17 bases. This CDR3 reads CASTIGASETGELFF. DNA of the CDR3: TGCGCCAGCACTATCGGGGCTAGCGAAACCGGGGAGCTGTTTTTT.

The V call is TRBV5-1, the J call TRBJ1-2; TRBD1 might be the D (6 bases). Germline-derived CDR1 and CDR2 are SGHRS and YFSETQ. This CDR3 is 13 amino acids long. V was trimmed by 4 bases and J by 4 bases, leaving 11 bases between them. This CDR3 is CASSTSDSYGYTF. CDR3 coding DNA: TGCGCCAGCAGCACCTCGGACAGCTATGGCTACACCTTC.

This chain uses TRBV11-1 with TRBJ2-5; tentative D call: TRBD1 (5 bases). V dropped 5 bases and J dropped 4 bases, with 14 bases sitting between them. CDR1 and CDR2 (germline): SGHAT, FQDESV (reference sequence). CDR3 length: 14 residues. CDR3 nucleotides: TGTGCCAGCAGCCTCGGACACACGGGAGAGACCCAGTACTTC. This sequence encodes CASSLGHTGETQYF.

V is TRBV7-5 and J is TRBJ1-6; no DNA check was done on the table's D call, TRBD1. TRBV7-5 has pseudogene status. This CDR3 has 18 amino acids. The CDR3 coding sequence is TGTGTCAGAAGCTTAGAACAGGAGCACCTAATCTATAATTCACCCCTCCACTTT. Translated, it gives CVRSLEQEHLIYNSPLHF.

The chain joins TRBV5-1 to TRBJ2-3; 8 nucleotides match TRBD2. Germline V lookup: CDR1 SGHRS, CDR2 YFSETQ. CDR3 size: 16 residues. With V trimmed by 4 bases and J by 5 bases, 12 bases remained unmatched. The CDR3 DNA is TGCGCCAGCAGCCCGTCAGCGGGAGACGGTTTAGATACGCAGTATTTT. Translating it yields CASSPSAGDGLDTQYF.

The chain has TRBV30 and TRBJ1-5; possibly TRBD1 for D (5 bases). With 0 bases removed from V and 4 bases from J, the gap between germline ends came to 10 bases. Germline-derived CDR1 and CDR2 are GTSNPN and SVGIG (reference sequence). CDR3 length: 14 amino acids. The CDR3 region has the DNA TGTGCCTGGAGTGTAGAGGGGATAAATCAGCCCCAGCATTTT. Its translation is CAWSVEGINQPQHF.

The chain combines TRBV6-4 with TRBJ2-3, with 8 nucleotides matching TRBD1. With 5 bases clipped from V and 4 bases from J, the junction kept 8 bases outside the gene matches. Germline CDR1 is MRHNA and CDR2 is SNTAGT. The CDR3 length is 15 residues. The CDR3 bases are TGTGCCAGCAGTTCCGACAGGGGAGGTCCAGATACGCAGTATTTT. This sequence encodes CASSSDRGGPDTQYF.

The V call is TRBV9, the J call TRBJ1-1; D gene uncertain. Trimming cost V 2 bases and J 1 base, with 15 bases left between them. The CDR3 is 16 residues long. Germline values: CDR1 SGDLS, CDR2 YYNGEE. The chain's CDR3 is CASSVSITKSNTEAFF. The CDR3 bases are TGTGCCAGCAGCGTGTCGATAACAAAGTCGAACACTGAAGCTTTCTTT.

The V and J genes are TRBV7-2 and TRBJ1-1; TRBD1 aligns across 8 bases. The trim removed 5 bases at V and 2 bases at J, leaving 7 bases unmatched. The CDR3 loop spans 15 amino acids. In germline, CDR1 is SGHTA, CDR2 FQGNSA. The CDR3 coding sequence is TGTGCCAGCAGCCCACGGACAGGGAGAAACACTGAAGCTTTCTTT. Protein: CASSPRTGRNTEAFF.

V usage is TRBV6-5 and J usage is TRBJ1-1; D ambiguous. Deletions cut 6 bases from V and 4 bases from J, with 12 bases between. This CDR3 has 13 amino acids. Germline loops: CDR1 MNHEY, CDR2 SVGAGI. The CDR3 loop reads CASRMVGGTEAFF. CDR3 sequence (DNA): TGTGCCAGCAGAATGGTTGGCGGCACTGAAGCTTTCTTT.

V usage is TRBV5-1 and J usage is TRBJ2-1; D gene uncertain. Germline V gives CDR1 SGHRS, CDR2 YFSETQ. V was shortened by 2 bases and J by 0 bases, with 9 bases between the two germline ends. The CDR3 is 15 amino acids. The DNA of the CDR3 is TGCGCCAGCAGCTTTGGACCAAGCTCCTACAATGAGCAGTTCTTC. Translated: CASSFGPSSYNEQFF.

The rearrangement joins TRBV28 to TRBJ2-2; 8 bases are a match to TRBD1. Losses at the gene ends were 5 bases for V and 3 bases for J; bases not matched to a gene: 17. This CDR3 is built from 19 residues. Germline V gene data show CDR1 as MDHEN and CDR2 as SYDVKM. CDR3 region: CASSPFKRQGARYTGELFF. CDR3 bases: TGTGCCAGCAGTCCATTCAAAAGGCAGGGGGCGCGATACACCGGGGAGCTGTTTTTT.

With respect to this clone: A read error may produce the germline difference seen at one junction end. This chain joins TRBV7-9 and TRBJ1-3; TRBD1 might be the D (5 bases). This CDR3 comprises 13 residues. Per the germline V gene, CDR1 is SEHNR and CDR2 is FQNEAQ (reference sequence). Here the CDR3 DNA reads TGTGCCGGCAGGGTTTCCGCTGGAAACACCATATATTTT. This codes for CAGRVSAGNTIYF.

This clone was picked up one time. The rearrangement joins TRBV28 to TRBJ1-5; D remains unclear. CDR3 length: 18 amino acids. The germline V gene encodes CDR1 MDHEN and CDR2 SYDVKM. Trimming cost V 6 bases and J 0 bases, with 21 bases left between them. CDR3: CASSLVAVDLYSNQPQHF. CDR3 DNA: TGTGCCAGCAGCTTGGTGGCAGTCGACCTCTATAGCAATCAGCCCCAGCATTTT.

The rearrangement links TRBV7-8 to TRBJ2-5; 11 bases match TRBD1. The junction had 9 bases not matched to a gene; V was cut back by 4 bases and J by 2 bases. The CDR3 covers 17 residues. Germline CDR1 and CDR2: SGHVS and FQNEAQ. The CDR3 sequence: CASSYRTGTGGQETQYF. The CDR3 region has the DNA TGTGCCAGCAGCTACCGAACCGGGACAGGGGGACAAGAGACCCAGTACTTC.

The V gene is TRBV12-3 or TRBV12-4, the J gene TRBJ2-1, with D unresolved. Trimming pared 5 bases from V and 8 bases from J, leaving 7 bases between. The CDR3 contains 11 residues. This CDR3 is CASSSTYEQFF. The CDR3, as DNA: TGTGCCAGCAGTAGTACTTATGAGCAGTTCTTC.

This chain joins TRBV28 and TRBJ1-1; D gene unclear. This CDR3 has 14 residues. Per the germline V gene, CDR1 is MDHEN and CDR2 is SYDVKM. Trimming took off 1 base at V and 4 bases at J, with 10 bases between the two ends. The CDR3 reads CASSLLAGGTEAFF. The CDR3 DNA follows: TGTGCCAGCAGTTTATTGGCGGGTGGCACTGAAGCTTTCTTT. Supplemented by reference TRBV28 and TRBJ1-1, the full variable domain reads DVKVTQSSRYLVKRTGEKVFLECVQDMDHENMFWYRQDPGLGLRLIYFSYDVKMKEKGDIPEGYSVSREKKERFSLILESASTNQTSMYLCASSLLAGGTEAFFGQGTRLTVV.

The J gene is TRBJ1-5, the V gene TRBV10-3, with unresolved D. Germline CDR1 reads ENHRY; CDR2 reads SYGVKD. The CDR3 has 14 amino acids. Deletions cut 5 bases from V and 4 bases from J, with 12 bases between. CDR3 nucleotide sequence: TGTGCCATCAGTCCCGTTCCAAAGAATCAGCCCCAGCATTTT. Translating it yields CAISPVPKNQPQHF.

This sequence joins TRBV19 and TRBJ1-5; D is perhaps TRBD1 (6 bases). V was trimmed by 5 bases and J by 0 bases, leaving 23 bases between them. CDR1 is LNHDA, CDR2 SQIVND, per germline (reference sequence). The CDR3 has 19 residues. This CDR3 is CASSQVPGAGGASNQPQHF. Written as DNA, the CDR3 is TGTGCCAGTAGTCAGGTTCCGGGGGCCGGAGGGGCTAGCAATCAGCCCCAGCATTTT.

The chain joins TRBV6-5 to TRBJ1-4, with D possibly being TRBD1 (5 bases). The ends were cut back, 5 bases at V and 8 bases at J, with 9 bases in the middle. The germline V gene has CDR1 MNHEY and CDR2 SVGAGI. This CDR3 is 12 amino acids long. The CDR3 here is CASSQRGEKLFF. The CDR3 region has the DNA TGTGCCAGCAGTCAGCGGGGGGAAAAACTGTTTTTT.

The chain links TRBV21-1 to TRBJ1-4. TRBV21-1 is assigned pseudogene status. CDR3 length: 15 amino acids. This CDR3 is CASSVPGLKNEKLFF. The DNA of the CDR3 is TGTGCCAGCAGTGTACCGGGACTGAAGAATGAAAAACTGTTTTTT.